This TCR beta chain derives from a study of blood T cell repertoires in COVID-19. Clones were read by immunoSEQ multiplex PCR, and TCRdb kept only the in-frame ones, dropping some. The sample contains 200,000 to 250,000 clones, over 75% of which appear only once. This CDR3 is 15 amino acids long. Trimming took 3 bases from V and 3 from J; bases not matched to a gene: 6. The germline V gene has CDR1 KGHSH and CDR2 LQKENI. Sequenced input: PBMCs or T cells enriched from blood (not recorded which). V is TRBV18 and J is TRBJ2-7; 9 nucleotides agree with TRBD1. The clonotype originates from a woman aged 40 to 55 with acute COVID-19. The CDR3 DNA reads TGTGCCAGCTCACCCCGGACAGGGGACGACTACGAGCAGTACTTC. This gives the protein CASSPRTGDDYEQYF.